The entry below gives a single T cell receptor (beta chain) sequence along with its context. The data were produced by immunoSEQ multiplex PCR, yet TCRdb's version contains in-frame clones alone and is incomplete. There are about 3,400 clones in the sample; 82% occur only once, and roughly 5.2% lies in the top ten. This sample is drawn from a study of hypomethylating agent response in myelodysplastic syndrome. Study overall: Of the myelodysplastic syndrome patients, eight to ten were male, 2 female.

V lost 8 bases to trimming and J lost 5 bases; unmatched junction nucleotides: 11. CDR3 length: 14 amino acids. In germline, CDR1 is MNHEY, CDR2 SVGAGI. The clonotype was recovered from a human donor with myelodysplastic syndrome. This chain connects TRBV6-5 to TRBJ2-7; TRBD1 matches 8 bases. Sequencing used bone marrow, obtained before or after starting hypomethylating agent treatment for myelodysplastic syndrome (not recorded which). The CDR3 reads CASEARTGYDEQYF. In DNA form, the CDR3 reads TGTGCCAGCGAGGCCAGGACAGGGTACGACGAGCAGTACTTC.